The 8 T cell receptor beta chains below were found in one sample sequenced in a study of PD-1 blockade in classical Hodgkin lymphoma. Sequencing was performed with immunoSEQ multiplex PCR; in TCRdb, only in-frame clones are kept and a portion is missing. Found here are about 24,000 clones, about four fifths of them singletons; the top ten hold around 23%. Time point indicated: cycle 4 day 1 (C4D1), after five to seven weeks of nivolumab. Each and every patient relapsed after autologous stem cell transplantation, and patients got differing brentuximab vedotin exposure. Material: peripheral blood mononuclear cells (PBMCs), obtained before the fourth cycle of nivolumab. These TCRs come from a human donor with classical Hodgkin lymphoma.

The chain links TRBV12-5 to TRBJ1-1; TRBD1 agrees at 12 bases. Looked up from germline, CDR1 is LGHNT and CDR2 is FRNRAP. The CDR3 is made up of 13 amino acids. Unmatched junction bases numbered 5, after V lost 8 bases and J lost 7 bases. The CDR3 region is CASPGQGADEAFF. The CDR3 DNA reads as TGTGCTAGTCCGGGACAGGGGGCCGATGAAGCTTTCTTT. Using reference TRBV12-5 and TRBJ1-1 for the parts outside the CDR3, the full variable domain is DARVTQTPRHKVTEMGQEVTMRCQPILGHNTVFWYRQTMMQGLELLAYFRNRAPLDDSGMPKDRFSAEMPDATLATLKIQPSEPRDSAVYFCASPGQGADEAFFGQGTRLTVV.

This clone is a singleton in its sample. The V call is TRBV5-4, the J call TRBJ2-2; D could derive from TRBD1 or TRBD2 (5 bases each). The germline V gene encodes CDR1 SGHNT and CDR2 YYREEE (reference sequence). Trimming cost V 4 bases and J 6 bases, with 13 bases left between them. The CDR3 is 14 residues long. CDR3 DNA: TGTGCCAGCAGCCGGGACCTGGGGCCCGGGGAGCTGTTTTTT. As protein: CASSRDLGPGELFF.

The V call is TRBV19, the J call TRBJ1-3; D remains ambiguous. The CDR3 contains 14 residues. Germline V CDR1 and CDR2: LNHDA, SQIVND (reference sequence). The ends were cut back, 4 bases at V and 0 bases at J, with 7 bases in the middle. The CDR3 DNA reads TGTGCCAGTAGTACCCAGTCCTCTGGAAACACCATATATTTT. This encodes CASSTQSSGNTIYF.

The chain has TRBV28 and TRBJ2-5; 9 bases fit TRBD2. The V gene's germline CDR1 is MDHEN and CDR2 SYDVKM. The trim removed 11 bases at V and 0 bases at J, leaving 4 bases unmatched. This CDR3 comprises 13 residues. In DNA, the CDR3 is TGTGCCGGAGCGGGAGGCTACCAAGAGACCCAGTACTTC. This sequence encodes CAGAGGYQETQYF.

This chain links TRBV6-1 with TRBJ2-2; 10 bases match TRBD2. CDR3 length: 16 amino acids. Germline lookup yields CDR1 MNHNS and CDR2 SASEGT. The V and J ends lost 4 bases and 6 bases, in that order; junction bases with no gene match: 8. This CDR3 reads CASSAISGGAPGELFF. CDR3 DNA: TGTGCCAGCAGTGCTATCAGCGGGGGGGCCCCCGGGGAGCTGTTTTTT.

CDR3 nucleotides: TGTGCCAGCAGCTCACTAGCGGTCAATGAGCAGTTCTTC. Its translation is CASSSLAVNEQFF. The chain couples TRBV7-9 to TRBJ2-1; TRBD2 aligns across 8 bases. The CDR3 extends over 13 amino acids. Germline V gene sequence: CDR1 SEHNR, CDR2 FQNEAQ (reference sequence). The ends lost 4 bases at V and 6 bases at J; junction bases unmatched: 2.

The V and J genes are TRBV30 and TRBJ2-5, with D perhaps given as TRBD1 or TRBD2 (7 bases each). Looked up from germline, CDR1 is GTSNPN and CDR2 is SVGIG (reference sequence). V lost 2 bases to trimming and J lost 5 bases, with 12 bases between them. The CDR3 loop spans 13 amino acids. CDR3 sequence: CAWSPGGGETQYF. The DNA of the CDR3 is TGTGCCTGGAGTCCAGGGGGGGGTGAGACCCAGTACTTC.

CDR3 amino acids: CATKPRPQGVPNQPQHF. CDR3 coding DNA: TGTGCCACCAAGCCCCGACCACAAGGTGTACCCAATCAGCCCCAGCATTTT. The chain has TRBV19 and TRBJ1-5; D unresolved. The CDR3 is 17 amino acids. V was clipped by 10 bases and J by 3 bases, with 25 bases between them. The germline V gene has CDR1 LNHDA and CDR2 SQIVND (reference sequence).